The present TCR beta chain was sequenced within a study of cytomegalovirus exposure and HLA in healthy donors. PCR primers comprised 60 Vbeta and 13 Jbeta primers. Clones were sequenced by immunoSEQ multiplex PCR, and TCRdb holds only the in-frame ones, with some missing. The table lists about 120,000 clones, 81% of them singletons, with less than 2% in the top ten. Concerning this clone: Antigen unknown.

Study results and caveats: In a later analysis, 17,000 or so TCR beta sequences were associated with HLA alleles at 0.05 false discovery rate. Earlier analysis yielded a pattern in which most TCR beta V segments were productive about 90% or about 30% of the time.

This CDR3 has 13 amino acids. Germline CDR1 is MNHNS and CDR2 is SASEGT. V gave up 10 bases and J gave up 6 bases, with 18 bases separating them. The receptor was isolated from a man between 40 and 49 years old in good health and CMV-seronegative. J is TRBJ1-1 and V is TRBV6-1; a possible D gene is TRBD1 (6 bases). Sequencing was carried out using PBMCs. The CDR3 reads CAIQGYTVAEAFF. The CDR3 DNA sequence: TGTGCCATCCAGGGGTATACGGTCGCTGAAGCTTTCTTT.